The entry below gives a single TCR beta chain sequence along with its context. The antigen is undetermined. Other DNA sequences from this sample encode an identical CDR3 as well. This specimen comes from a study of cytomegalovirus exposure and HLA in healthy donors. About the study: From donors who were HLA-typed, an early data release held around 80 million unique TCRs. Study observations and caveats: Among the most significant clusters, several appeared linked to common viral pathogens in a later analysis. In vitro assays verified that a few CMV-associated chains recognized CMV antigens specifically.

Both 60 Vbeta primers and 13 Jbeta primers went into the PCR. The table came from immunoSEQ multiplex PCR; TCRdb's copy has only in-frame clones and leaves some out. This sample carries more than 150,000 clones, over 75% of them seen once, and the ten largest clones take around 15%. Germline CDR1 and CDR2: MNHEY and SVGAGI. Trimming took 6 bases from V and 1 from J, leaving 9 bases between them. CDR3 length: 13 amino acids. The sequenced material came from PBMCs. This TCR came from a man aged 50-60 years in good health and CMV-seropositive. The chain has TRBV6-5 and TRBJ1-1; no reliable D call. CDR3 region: CASRKTGNTEAFF. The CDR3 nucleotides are TGTGCCAGCAGAAAGACGGGGAACACTGAAGCTTTCTTT.